This T cell receptor beta chain was sequenced for a study of OX40 agonist ivuxolimab in advanced cancers. Looking at the study overall: Therapy given before enrollment (anti-PD-1, anti-PD-L1 or anti-CTLA-4) was allowed, and 40% had some.

The repertoire was sequenced with immunoSEQ multiplex PCR; TCRdb's copy has only in-frame clones and lacks some. The table has around 58,000 clones, 80% to 90% seen once. Regarding the study as a whole: Some nonresponders likewise displayed low normalized T-cell clonal expansion. The mean number of expanded clones was higher in CD8+ T cells than in CD4+.

V was cut by 6 bases and J by 1 base, with 6 bases left in between. The CDR3 is made up of 13 amino acids. Germline lookup yields CDR1 ENHRY and CDR2 SYGVKD. Worth noting for this clone: The antigen remains unidentified.

The chain employs TRBV10-3 and TRBJ2-2; D might be TRBD1 (6 bases). This TCR derives from an adult with an advanced solid tumor such as melanoma, head and neck, liver or kidney cancer. The source material was CD4+ or CD8+ T cells sorted from blood, sampled in a trial of the OX40 agonist ivuxolimab. CDR3 protein: CAIRTGNTGELFF. CDR3 in DNA: TGTGCCATCAGGACAGGGAACACCGGGGAGCTGTTTTTT.